This TCR beta chain was sequenced during a study of cytomegalovirus exposure and HLA in healthy donors. For the study at large: T cells numbering 150 million to 200 million yielded some 100 million unique TCR beta sequences in an earlier analysis.

The PCR used 60 Vbeta and 13 Jbeta primers. This table comes from immunoSEQ multiplex PCR, and its TCRdb copy is limited to in-frame clones, with some not included. This sample has 90,000 to 120,000 clones; roughly 82% occur once, and the top ten carry 2% to 3%. Germline V gene sequence: CDR1 GTSNPN, CDR2 SVGIG (reference sequence). The CDR3 extends over 15 amino acids. Deletions cut 0 bases from V and 0 bases from J, with 9 bases between. V and J are TRBV30 and TRBJ1-3, with D possibly matching TRBD1 (6 bases). The TCR originated in a man aged 25-45 years in good health and CMV-seropositive. The sample comprised PBMCs. The CDR3 region has the DNA TGTGCCTGGAGTGTTGGGACAAGCTCTGGAAACACCATATATTTT. Translation: CAWSVGTSSGNTIYF. The full variable domain, its missing parts supplied by reference TRBV30 and TRBJ1-3, is SQTIHQWPATLVQPVGSPLSLECTVEGTSNPNLYWYRQAAGRGLQLLFYSVGIGQISSEVPQNLSASRPQDRQFILSSKKLLLSDSGFYLCAWSVGTSSGNTIYFGEGSWLTVV.